The clone carrying this T cell receptor beta chain was counted at least ten times. Its antigen remains unidentified. These data originate in a study of T cells after yellow fever vaccination. Study findings and constraints: Weaker overall, the secondary response nonetheless peaked faster (day 5 versus 15). It was a small share of clonotypes that appeared in both CD4 and CD8 compartments. Repertoires sorted by FACS could include abundant clonotypes that are contaminants from the bulk population. Post-booster samples contained most primary-vaccination clones (more than 95% CD4, less than 90% CD8).

Trimming stripped 5 bases from V and 6 bases from J, with 16 bases between. The CDR3 is 15 amino acids. TCRdb re-analysed the 5' RACE reads in MiXCR, keeping a single row per CDR3 protein. The sample lists over 120,000 distinct CDR3 sequences, about 6.9% occurring once. The chain couples TRBV12-3 or TRBV12-4 to TRBJ2-2, with TRBD2 as a possible D gene (5 bases). The input for sequencing was CD4+ T cells sorted from PBMCs, taken 10 days after the yellow fever booster vaccination. The source of this sequence is a man aged 30-40 years who received the YFV17D yellow fever vaccine. The CDR3 sequence is CASSPSTPRAGELFF. For the CDR3, the DNA is TGTGCCAGCAGTCCTAGCACTCCAAGGGCCGGGGAGCTGTTTTTT.